Each of the 16 T cell receptor beta chains below was sequenced from the same sample in a study of blood T cell repertoires in COVID-19. Method: immunoSEQ multiplex PCR; TCRdb's copy keeps in-frame clones and lacks some. Of about 160,000 clones in the sample, about 91% were seen once. Sequencing was performed on peripheral blood. The source is a woman aged 55 to 70 who had recovered from COVID-19.

As concerns this clone: The junction departs from the called germline gene at one end, perhaps through a read error. This chain uses TRBV2 with TRBJ1-5, with D uncertain. The CDR3 contains 16 residues. The germline V gene encodes CDR1 SNHLY and CDR2 FYNNEI. The CDR3 DNA follows: TGTGCCAGCAGCGTACGGTGGACCCTTAGCGATCAGCCCCAGCATTTT. Its protein is CASSVRWTLSDQPQHF.

The chain has TRBV6-5 and TRBJ2-3, with 10 nucleotides matching TRBD1. Trimming took 6 bases from V and 4 from J; bases not matched to a gene: 4. Germline values: CDR1 MNHEY, CDR2 SVGAGI. This CDR3 contains 14 residues. CDR3 amino acids: CASSAGQGADTQYF. DNA of the CDR3: TGTGCCAGCAGCGCCGGACAGGGGGCAGATACGCAGTATTTT.

The V and J genes are TRBV5-1 and TRBJ1-4, with 9 nucleotides matching TRBD1. The germline V gene encodes CDR1 SGHRS and CDR2 YFSETQ. CDR3 size: 16 residues. J lost 8 bases, V lost 4 bases, and 12 bases had no gene match. The CDR3 sequence is CASSAETGQGWEKLFF. DNA for the CDR3: TGCGCCAGCAGCGCTGAGACGGGACAGGGCTGGGAAAAACTGTTTTTT.

This chain joins TRBV14 and TRBJ2-5; 11 nucleotides line up with TRBD2. The CDR3 sequence is 15 residues long. The J segment lost 4 bases and the V segment lost 3 bases, leaving 4 bases of the junction unmatched. CDR1 and CDR2 from the germline V gene are SGHDN and FVKESK. CDR3 bases: TGTGCCAGCAGCCATAGCGGGGGGGCACGAGAGACCCAGTACTTC. It translates to CASSHSGGARETQYF.

CDR3 in DNA: TGTGCCAGCAGCTTAACCCCTCCGGGAGGCGCTAACACCGGGGAGCTGTTTTTT. Translation: CASSLTPPGGANTGELFF. The V call is TRBV7-2, the J call TRBJ2-2; 7 nucleotides align to TRBD2. This CDR3 region has 18 residues. CDR1 is SGHTA and CDR2 is FQGNSA in the germline V gene. Germline trimming cut 2 bases from V and 2 bases from J; bases unmatched to any gene: 11.

The V call is TRBV4-3, the J call TRBJ2-3; TRBD1 matches 11 bases. V dropped 0 bases and J dropped 8; count of bases not matched to a gene: 10. From germline, CDR1 is LGHNA and CDR2 YSLEER. The CDR3 is made up of 17 amino acids. DNA for the CDR3: TGCGCCAGCAGCCAAGAATCAAGGACAGGGGGCGGGGGTACGCAGTATTTT. Amino acids: CASSQESRTGGGGTQYF.

This clone was seen only a few times. The chain recombines TRBV7-2 with TRBJ1-5; weak D call: TRBD1 (6 bases). The CDR3 totals 15 residues. The V gene lost 1 base and the J gene lost 7 bases, with 14 bases spanning the gap. CDR1 and CDR2 from the germline V gene are SGHTA and FQGNSA. CDR3 protein: CASSLGQAGGQPQHF. The DNA of the CDR3 is TGTGCCAGCAGCTTAGGACAGGCCGGGGGGCAGCCCCAGCATTTT.

V and J are TRBV7-9 and TRBJ2-3, with 9 bases matching TRBD2. The germline CDR1 and CDR2 sequences are SEHNR and FQNEAQ (reference sequence). V shed 4 bases and J 5 bases; nucleotides not matched to a gene: 16. The CDR3 length is 18 residues. The CDR3 here is CASSSRRHSSGVLDTQYF. In nucleotides, the CDR3 is TGTGCCAGCAGCTCCCGCCGTCACTCTAGCGGGGTTTTAGATACGCAGTATTTT.

The chain uses TRBV18 and TRBJ2-2, with a possible D match to TRBD2 (7 bases). The V end was cut by 4 bases, the J end by 10 bases, with 16 bases between. The germline CDR1 and CDR2 sequences are KGHSH and LQKENI. The CDR3 runs 14 residues. The CDR3 sequence is CASSQRTGGSELFF. The CDR3, as DNA: TGTGCCAGCTCACAAAGGACGGGGGGCTCGGAGCTGTTTTTT. The full variable domain, with the rest looked up from reference TRBV18 and TRBJ2-2, is NAGVMQNPRHLVRRRGQEARLRCSPMKGHSHVYWYRQLPEEGLKFMVYLQKENIIDESGMPKERFSAEFPKEGPSILRIQQVVRGDSAAYFCASSQRTGGSELFFGEGSRLTVL.

This sequence joins TRBV6-2 or TRBV6-3 and TRBJ2-5; D is unresolved. The length of the CDR3 is 11 residues. CDR1 is MNHEY, CDR2 SVGEGT, per germline. V was pared by 5 bases and J by 5 bases, with 6 bases between. The CDR3 DNA sequence: TGTGCCAGCAGTGAGTACGAGACCCAGTACTTC. Its translation is CASSEYETQYF.

The V gene is TRBV2, the J gene TRBJ1-2; 8 bases fit TRBD1. Trimming at V came to 6 bases and at J to 2 bases, leaving 2 bases not matched to a gene. The germline V gene encodes CDR1 SNHLY and CDR2 FYNNEI. This CDR3 contains 13 residues. CDR3 bases: TGTGCCAGCAGCGGGGACAGGAACTATGGCTACACCTTC. This gives the protein CASSGDRNYGYTF.

The chain employs TRBV28 and TRBJ2-1; 9 bases map to TRBD1. This CDR3 has 16 amino acids. Germline trimming cut 7 bases from V and 4 bases from J; bases unmatched to any gene: 11. Germline assignment: CDR1 MDHEN and CDR2 SYDVKM. For the CDR3, the DNA is TGTGCCAGCACGGGAATTGGACAGGGGTCGTACAATGAGCAGTTCTTC. Residues: CASTGIGQGSYNEQFF. The full variable domain, rest sourced from reference TRBV28 and TRBJ2-1, is DVKVTQSSRYLVKRTGEKVFLECVQDMDHENMFWYRQDPGLGLRLIYFSYDVKMKEKGDIPEGYSVSREKKERFSLILESASTNQTSMYLCASTGIGQGSYNEQFFGPGTRLTVL.

The chain carries TRBV7-6 and TRBJ2-5, with 12 bases that match TRBD2. CDR1 and CDR2 (germline): SGHVS, FNYEAQ. The CDR3 totals 17 residues. Losses at the gene ends were 1 base for V and 6 bases for J; bases not matched to a gene: 9. The CDR3 DNA sequence: TGTGCCAGCAGCTTAGAGGCTAGCGGGGGGGTAGGAAAGACCCAGTACTTC. Protein: CASSLEASGGVGKTQYF.

The V and J genes are TRBV5-8 and TRBJ2-5, with TRBD2 matching over 8 bases. Germline CDR1 and CDR2: SGHTS and YDEGEE. V lost 4 bases to trimming and J lost 3 bases; unmatched junction nucleotides: 8. This CDR3 is 15 amino acids long. The CDR3 DNA reads TGTGCCAGCAGCGTCGGCATACTAGCGGAAGAGACCCAGTACTTC. Protein sequence: CASSVGILAEETQYF. The whole variable domain, filled in from reference TRBV5-8 and TRBJ2-5, reads EAGVTQSPTHLIKTRGQQATLRCSPISGHTSVYWYQQALGLGLQFLLWYDEGEERNRGNFPPRFSGRQFPNYSSELNVNALELEDSALYLCASSVGILAEETQYFGPGTRLLVL.

V usage is TRBV4-1 and J usage is TRBJ2-7, with 11 bases lining up with TRBD1. Per the germline V gene, CDR1 is MGHRA and CDR2 is YSYEKL. The CDR3 loop spans 16 amino acids. Losses at the gene ends were 4 bases for V and 1 base for J; bases not matched to a gene: 6. The CDR3 nucleotides are TGCGCCAGCAGCCCCCCCGGGACAGGGGGTTCCTACGAGCAGTACTTC. It is translated as CASSPPGTGGSYEQYF.

The chain joins TRBV4-2 to TRBJ1-5; 7 nucleotides match TRBD1. The CDR3 is 15 residues long. Germline V gives CDR1 LGHNA, CDR2 YNFKEQ. Unmatched junction bases numbered 3, after V lost 0 bases and J lost 4 bases. CDR3 loop: CASSQEGTVNQPQHF. Written as DNA, the CDR3 is TGTGCCAGCAGCCAAGAAGGGACAGTTAATCAGCCCCAGCATTTT.